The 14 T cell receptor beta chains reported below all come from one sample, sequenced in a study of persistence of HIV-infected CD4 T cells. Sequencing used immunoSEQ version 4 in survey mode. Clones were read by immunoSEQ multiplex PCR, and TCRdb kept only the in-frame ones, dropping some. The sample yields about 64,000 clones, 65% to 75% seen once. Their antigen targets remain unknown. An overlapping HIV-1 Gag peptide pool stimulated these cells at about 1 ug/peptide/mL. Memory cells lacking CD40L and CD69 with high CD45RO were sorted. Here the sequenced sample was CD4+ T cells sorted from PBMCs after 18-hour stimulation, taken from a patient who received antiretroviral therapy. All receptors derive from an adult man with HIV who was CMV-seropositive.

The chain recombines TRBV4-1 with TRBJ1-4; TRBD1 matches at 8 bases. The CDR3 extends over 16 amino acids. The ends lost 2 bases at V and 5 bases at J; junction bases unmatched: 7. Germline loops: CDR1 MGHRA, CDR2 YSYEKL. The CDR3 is CASSQFGGQVNEKLFF. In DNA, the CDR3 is TGCGCCAGCAGCCAATTCGGGGGACAGGTAAATGAAAAACTGTTTTTT.

The CDR3 protein is CASSETSPNTGELFF. The DNA for the CDR3 is TGTGCCAGCAGTGAAACCTCACCGAACACCGGGGAGCTGTTTTTT. The chain employs TRBV2 and TRBJ2-2; D uncertain. The V gene's germline CDR1 is SNHLY and CDR2 FYNNEI. This CDR3 has 15 residues. With 2 bases removed from V and 0 bases from J, the gap between germline ends came to 7 bases.

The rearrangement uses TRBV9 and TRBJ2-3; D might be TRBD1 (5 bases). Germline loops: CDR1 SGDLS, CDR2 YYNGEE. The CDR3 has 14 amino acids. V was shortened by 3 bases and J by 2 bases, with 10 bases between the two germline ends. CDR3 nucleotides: TGTGCCAGCAGCGCAGACAGCCACACAGATACGCAGTATTTT. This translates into CASSADSHTDTQYF.

The CDR3 loop reads CASSQSRIGSGQRDNEQFF. The DNA for the CDR3 is TGTGCCAGTAGCCAATCCAGAATCGGGTCGGGACAGAGAGACAATGAGCAGTTCTTC. This chain uses TRBV19 with TRBJ2-1; 7 nucleotides match TRBD1. The germline V gene encodes CDR1 LNHDA and CDR2 SQIVND (reference sequence). The CDR3 has 19 residues. The trim removed 6 bases at V and 5 bases at J, leaving 22 bases unmatched. The entire variable domain, with the rest obtained from reference TRBV19 and TRBJ2-1, is as follows: DGGITQSPKYLFRKEGQNVTLSCEQNLNHDAMYWYRQDPGQGLRLIYYSQIVNDFQKGDIAEGYSVSREKKESFPLTVTSAQKNPTAFYLCASSQSRIGSGQRDNEQFFGPGTRLTVL.

The CDR3 is CASSSLTYGVRGNTIYF. DNA for the CDR3: TGTGCCAGCAGCTCCCTGACTTATGGGGTCAGGGGAAACACCATATATTTT. The J gene is TRBJ1-3, the V gene TRBV7-9; D remains unclear. The V end was cut by 4 bases, the J end by 4 bases, with 20 bases between. In germline, CDR1 is SEHNR, CDR2 FQNEAQ (reference sequence). The CDR3 spans 17 residues. The whole variable domain, remainder taken from reference TRBV7-9 and TRBJ1-3, is DTGVSQNPRHKITKRGQNVTFRCDPISEHNRLYWYRQTLGQGPEFLTYFQNEAQLEKSRLLSDRFSAERPKGSFSTLEIQRTEQGDSAMYLCASSSLTYGVRGNTIYFGEGSWLTVV.

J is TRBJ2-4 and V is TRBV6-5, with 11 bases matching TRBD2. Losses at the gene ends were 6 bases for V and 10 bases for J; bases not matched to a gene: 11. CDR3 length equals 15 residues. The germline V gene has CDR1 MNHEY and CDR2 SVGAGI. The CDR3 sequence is CASRNPTSGGRIQYF. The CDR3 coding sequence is TGTGCCAGCAGGAACCCTACTAGCGGGGGTAGGATTCAGTACTTC.

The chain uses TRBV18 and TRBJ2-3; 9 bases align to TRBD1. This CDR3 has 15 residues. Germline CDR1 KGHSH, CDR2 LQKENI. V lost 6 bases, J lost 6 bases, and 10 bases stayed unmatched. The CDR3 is CASSYTGGAGDTQYF. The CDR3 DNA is TGTGCCAGCTCCTACACAGGGGGCGCGGGGGATACGCAGTATTTT.

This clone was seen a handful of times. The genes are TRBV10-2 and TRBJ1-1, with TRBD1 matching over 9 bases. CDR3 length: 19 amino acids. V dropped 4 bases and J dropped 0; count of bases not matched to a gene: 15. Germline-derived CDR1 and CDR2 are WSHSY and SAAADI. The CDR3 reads CASSAYPVGQGSMNTEAFF. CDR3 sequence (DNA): TGCGCCAGCAGTGCGTACCCCGTGGGACAGGGAAGCATGAACACTGAAGCTTTCTTT.

The CDR3: CASSSRGGDEQFF. CDR3 nucleotide sequence: TGTGCCAGTAGTTCTCGGGGAGGGGATGAGCAGTTCTTC. The genes are TRBV19 and TRBJ2-1, with 7 bases aligning to TRBD2. Germline CDR1 LNHDA, CDR2 SQIVND (reference sequence). The CDR3 is 13 amino acids. V lost 5 bases to trimming and J lost 8 bases; unmatched junction nucleotides: 6.

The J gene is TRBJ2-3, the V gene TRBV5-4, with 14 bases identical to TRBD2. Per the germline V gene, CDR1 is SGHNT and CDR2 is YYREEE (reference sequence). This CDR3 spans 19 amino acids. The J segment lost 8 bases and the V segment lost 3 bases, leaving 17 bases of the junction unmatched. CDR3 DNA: TGTGCCAGCAGCTCCCCTGAAGGACTAGCGGGGGGACATTCGGGTACGCAGTATTTT. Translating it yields CASSSPEGLAGGHSGTQYF.

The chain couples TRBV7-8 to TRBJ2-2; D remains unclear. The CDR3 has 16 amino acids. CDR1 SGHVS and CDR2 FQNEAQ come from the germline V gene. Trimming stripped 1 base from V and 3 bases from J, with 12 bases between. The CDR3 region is CASSLVPKKDTGELFF. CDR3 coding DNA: TGTGCCAGCAGCTTAGTACCCAAAAAAGACACCGGGGAGCTGTTTTTT.

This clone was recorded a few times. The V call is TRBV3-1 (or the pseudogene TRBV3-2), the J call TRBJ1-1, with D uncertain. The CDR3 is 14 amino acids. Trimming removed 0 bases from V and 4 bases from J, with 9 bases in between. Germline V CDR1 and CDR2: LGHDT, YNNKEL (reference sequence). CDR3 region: CASSQEVRGTEAFF. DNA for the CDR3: TGTGCCAGCAGCCAAGAGGTGCGGGGCACTGAAGCTTTCTTT.

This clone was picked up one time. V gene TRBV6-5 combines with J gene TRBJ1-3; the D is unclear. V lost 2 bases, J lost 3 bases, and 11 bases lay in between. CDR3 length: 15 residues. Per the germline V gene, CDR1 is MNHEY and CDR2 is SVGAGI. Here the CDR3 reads CASSYDLGGGNTIYF. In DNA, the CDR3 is TGTGCCAGCAGTTACGATTTGGGAGGTGGAAACACCATATATTTT.

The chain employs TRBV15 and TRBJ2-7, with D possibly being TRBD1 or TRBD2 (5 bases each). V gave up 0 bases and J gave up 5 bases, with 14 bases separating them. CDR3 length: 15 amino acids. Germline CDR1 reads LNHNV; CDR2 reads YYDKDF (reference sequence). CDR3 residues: CATSRDRGAWNEQYF. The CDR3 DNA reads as TGTGCCACCAGCAGAGATAGAGGGGCGTGGAACGAGCAGTACTTC.